The entry that follows covers one T cell receptor beta chain sequence. The data were taken from a study of PD-1 blockade in classical Hodgkin lymphoma. Clones were sequenced by immunoSEQ multiplex PCR, and TCRdb holds only the in-frame ones, with some missing. The table lists about 10,000 clones, 60% to 80% of them singletons. Brentuximab vedotin exposure varied among the patients, all of whom had relapsed after autologous stem cell transplantation. This clonotype originated in a human donor with classical Hodgkin lymphoma. Sequencing was performed on peripheral blood mononuclear cells (PBMCs), taken at baseline.

The CDR3 DNA is TGTGCCAGCCGGCGGACGGAGTCCTATAATTCACCCCTCCACTTT. Its translation is CASRRTESYNSPLHF. The chain employs TRBV27 and TRBJ1-6; no firm D call. In germline, CDR1 is MNHEY, CDR2 SMNVEV (reference sequence). Trimming stripped 8 bases from V and 1 base from J, with 12 bases between. This CDR3 comprises 15 residues.